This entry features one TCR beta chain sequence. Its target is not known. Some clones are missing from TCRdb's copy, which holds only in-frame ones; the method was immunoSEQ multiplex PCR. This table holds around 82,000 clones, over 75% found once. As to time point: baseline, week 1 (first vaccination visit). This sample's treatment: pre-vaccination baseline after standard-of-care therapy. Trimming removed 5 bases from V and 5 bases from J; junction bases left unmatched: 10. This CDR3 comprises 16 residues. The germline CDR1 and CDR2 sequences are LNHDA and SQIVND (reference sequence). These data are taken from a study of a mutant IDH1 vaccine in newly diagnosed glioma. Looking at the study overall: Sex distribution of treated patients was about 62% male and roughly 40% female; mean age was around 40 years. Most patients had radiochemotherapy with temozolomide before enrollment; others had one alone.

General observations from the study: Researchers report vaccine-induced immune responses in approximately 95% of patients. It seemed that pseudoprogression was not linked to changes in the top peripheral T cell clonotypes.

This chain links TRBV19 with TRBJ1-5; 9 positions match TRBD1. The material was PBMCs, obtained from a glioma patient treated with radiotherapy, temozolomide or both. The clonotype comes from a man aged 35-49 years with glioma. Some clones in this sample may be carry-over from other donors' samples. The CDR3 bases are TGTGCCAGTAGTTGGGCGGCGGACAGGGGAGATCAGCCCCAGCATTTT. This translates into CASSWAADRGDQPQHF.